The table lists the clone carrying this T cell receptor beta chain with a few counts. TCRdb re-analysed the RT-PCR reads in MiXCR, keeping a single row per CDR3 protein. The table records about 700,000 distinct CDR3 sequences, roughly 15% of them present only once. This record belongs to a study of response to subunit inactivated influenza vaccine. CDR3 length: 14 amino acids. V gave up 4 bases and J gave up 7 bases; unmatched junction bases: 7. The germline V gene encodes CDR1 LGHNA and CDR2 YSLEER. V is TRBV4-3 and J is TRBJ1-2; 9 bases map to TRBD1. This sequence was found in a man aged 50 to 59 who received an inactivated influenza vaccine. Sequencing used PBMCs from blood, obtained approximately 15 days before vaccination. CDR3 nucleotide sequence: TGCGCCAGCAGCCCCGGGACAGGGAGAGGTGGCTACACCTTC. Translation: CASSPGTGRGGYTF.